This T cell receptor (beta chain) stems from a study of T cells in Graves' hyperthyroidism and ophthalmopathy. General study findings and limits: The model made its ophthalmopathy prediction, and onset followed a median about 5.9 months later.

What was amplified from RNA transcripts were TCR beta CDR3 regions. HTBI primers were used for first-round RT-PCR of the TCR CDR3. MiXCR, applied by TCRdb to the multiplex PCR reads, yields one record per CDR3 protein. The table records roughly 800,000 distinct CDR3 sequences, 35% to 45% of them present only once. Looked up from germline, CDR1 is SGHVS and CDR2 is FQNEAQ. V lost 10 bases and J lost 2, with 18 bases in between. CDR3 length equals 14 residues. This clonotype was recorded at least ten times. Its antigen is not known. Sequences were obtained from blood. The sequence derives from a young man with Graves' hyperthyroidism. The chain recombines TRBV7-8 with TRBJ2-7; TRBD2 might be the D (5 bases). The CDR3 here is CATSAEAGTYEQYF. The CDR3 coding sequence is TGTGCCACCTCAGCAGAGGCGGGCACCTACGAGCAGTACTTC.